Shown below are 27 T cell receptor beta chains from a single sample sequenced in a study of cytomegalovirus exposure and HLA in healthy donors. Primers for the PCR totalled 60 Vbeta and 13 Jbeta. The protocol was immunoSEQ multiplex PCR, while the TCRdb copy is restricted to in-frame clones and leaves out a portion. Of more than 150,000 clones in the sample, approximately 81% are singletons; the top ten hold approximately 0.26%. Sequencing used PBMCs. The receptors were gathered from a boy between 10 and 17 years old in good health and CMV-seronegative.

The genes are TRBV28 and TRBJ2-3; 8 positions agree with TRBD1. The CDR3 is 17 residues long. With V trimmed by 2 bases and J by 1 base, 8 bases remained unmatched. CDR1 is MDHEN and CDR2 is SYDVKM in the germline V gene. The CDR3 bases are TGTGCCAGCAGTTTACAGGGGGCTCCTATACGCACAGATACGCAGTATTTT. Its protein is CASSLQGAPIRTDTQYF.

The rearrangement joins TRBV28 to TRBJ1-3; D not resolved. Trimming pared 2 bases from V and 0 bases from J, leaving 8 bases between. The V gene's germline CDR1 is MDHEN and CDR2 SYDVKM. CDR3 size: 15 residues. The CDR3 nucleotides are TGTGCCAGCAGTTTAACAATCAGCTCTGGAAACACCATATATTTT. This gives the protein CASSLTISSGNTIYF.

This sequence joins TRBV29-1 and TRBJ2-5, with 9 bases aligning to TRBD1. From germline, CDR1 is SQVTM and CDR2 ANQGSEA. Trimming at V came to 7 bases and at J to 5 bases, leaving 11 bases not matched to a gene. The length of the CDR3 is 14 residues. The CDR3 loop reads CSADGQGSHETQYF. CDR3 nucleotides: TGCAGCGCCGATGGACAGGGGAGTCATGAGACCCAGTACTTC.

The rearrangement joins TRBV2 to TRBJ2-2; possibly TRBD2 for D (5 bases). Per the germline V gene, CDR1 is SNHLY and CDR2 is FYNNEI. V lost 2 bases to trimming and J lost 6 bases, with 7 bases between them. The CDR3 has 13 residues. For the CDR3, the DNA is TGTGCCAGCAGTGAACGGGGTGCCGGGGAGCTGTTTTTT. Protein product: CASSERGAGELFF.

This clone was counted only a few times. The rearrangement links TRBV9 to TRBJ2-5; 8 nucleotides agree with TRBD1. Germline V gene sequence: CDR1 SGDLS, CDR2 YYNGEE. J gave up 4 bases and V 4 bases, and 3 bases lay outside the gene matches. This CDR3 has 13 residues. DNA of the CDR3: TGTGCCAGCAGCCCCAGGGGGCGAGAGACCCAGTACTTC. Residues: CASSPRGRETQYF.

With respect to this clone: This CDR3 is also generated by other DNA sequences in the sample. The rearrangement joins TRBV9 to TRBJ1-3; tentative D call: TRBD1 (5 bases). The germline V and J ends were trimmed by 0 bases and 7 bases, with 11 bases remaining between them. The germline V gene has CDR1 SGDLS and CDR2 YYNGEE. This CDR3 contains 14 residues. This CDR3 is CASSVDAGSNTIYF. DNA of the CDR3: TGTGCCAGCAGCGTAGACGCAGGGTCGAACACCATATATTTT.

J is TRBJ2-4 and V is TRBV6-1; TRBD1 matches at 8 bases. V shed 10 bases, J shed 10 bases, and the junction held 6 bases outside the gene matches. From germline, CDR1 is MNHNS and CDR2 SASEGT. This CDR3 has 11 residues. The CDR3 loop reads CATRTGSIQYF. Written as DNA, the CDR3 is TGTGCCACAAGGACAGGGTCAATTCAGTACTTC.

The genes are TRBV18 and TRBJ1-2; 9 bases are shared with TRBD1. The CDR3 is 15 amino acids. CDR1 and CDR2 (germline): KGHSH, LQKENI. V dropped 6 bases and J dropped 8; count of bases not matched to a gene: 13. CDR3 bases: TGTGCCAGCTCTCCGAGGACAGGGGACACGGAAGGCTACACCTTC. It codes for CASSPRTGDTEGYTF.

The chain employs TRBV15 and TRBJ1-2, with TRBD1 matching 7 bases. Germline V gene sequence: CDR1 LNHNV, CDR2 YYDKDF (reference sequence). V gave up 5 bases and J gave up 2 bases; unmatched junction bases: 8. The length of the CDR3 is 15 residues. The CDR3 spells CATSFLTGVNYGYTF. Written as DNA, the CDR3 is TGTGCCACCAGCTTTCTTACAGGGGTAAACTATGGCTACACCTTC.

This clone was observed once. CDR3 residues: CATSREAGGPSTGELFF. CDR3 nucleotide sequence: TGTGCCACCAGCAGAGAAGCGGGAGGGCCGAGCACCGGGGAGCTGTTTTTT. This sequence joins TRBV15 and TRBJ2-2, with 10 bases that match TRBD2. V dropped 0 bases and J dropped 4; count of bases not matched to a gene: 5. The CDR3 is 17 amino acids. Looked up from germline, CDR1 is LNHNV and CDR2 is YYDKDF (reference sequence).

The V gene is TRBV2, the J gene TRBJ1-4; 7 nucleotides line up with TRBD1. Germline loops: CDR1 SNHLY, CDR2 FYNNEI. This CDR3 region has 12 residues. V dropped 3 bases and J dropped 14; count of bases not matched to a gene: 6. CDR3 in amino acids: CASSDRRQGLFF. CDR3 bases: TGTGCCAGCAGTGACCGTCGACAGGGCCTGTTTTTT.

This clone was observed once. The rearrangement links TRBV18 to TRBJ1-1; no reliable D call. V lost 3 bases to trimming and J lost 2 bases, with 7 bases between them. CDR1 is KGHSH and CDR2 is LQKENI in the germline V gene. There are 13 residues in the CDR3. The CDR3 DNA reads TGTGCCAGCTCACCCGCGGGCAACACTGAAGCTTTCTTT. This codes for CASSPAGNTEAFF.

J is TRBJ1-3 and V is TRBV5-1, with D hard to call. Trimming removed 4 bases from V and 4 bases from J, with 9 bases in between. The germline CDR1 and CDR2 sequences are SGHRS and YFSETQ. The CDR3 covers 13 residues. DNA of the CDR3: TGCGCCAGCAGCCCGGCGGGGGGAAACACCATATATTTT. It translates to CASSPAGGNTIYF.

This chain links TRBV19 with TRBJ2-6; 9 nucleotides align to TRBD1. Germline CDR1 LNHDA, CDR2 SQIVND (reference sequence). Unmatched junction bases numbered 8, after V lost 5 bases and J lost 0 bases. The CDR3 runs to 18 residues. CDR3 sequence reads: CASSFTGTGFSGANVLTF. In DNA form, the CDR3 reads TGTGCCAGTAGTTTTACGGGGACAGGGTTCTCTGGGGCCAACGTCCTGACTTTC.

The chain recombines TRBV27 with TRBJ1-1, with 8 bases fitting TRBD1. The V and J ends lost 8 bases and 3 bases, in that order; junction bases with no gene match: 5. The CDR3 runs 13 residues. Germline assignment: CDR1 MNHEY and CDR2 SMNVEV (reference sequence). CDR3 protein: CASADRAYTEAFF. The DNA of the CDR3 is TGTGCCAGCGCGGACAGGGCTTACACTGAAGCTTTCTTT.

The V gene is TRBV20-1, the J gene TRBJ1-1; D is possibly TRBD1 (5 bases). The CDR3 contains 10 residues. From germline, CDR1 is DFQATT and CDR2 SNEGSKA (reference sequence). V was clipped by 5 bases and J by 7 bases, with 8 bases between them. The CDR3 bases are TGCAGTGCTGGGGGGGGTGAAGCTTTCTTT. Amino acids: CSAGGGEAFF.

The chain links TRBV2 to TRBJ1-1; tentative D call: TRBD1 (6 bases). V gave up 9 bases and J gave up 1 base, with 21 bases separating them. There are 16 residues in the CDR3. CDR1 SNHLY and CDR2 FYNNEI come from the germline V gene. CDR3 region: CARAKFHDRTNTEAFF. The CDR3 bases are TGTGCCAGGGCCAAATTCCACGACAGGACGAACACTGAAGCTTTCTTT. The variable domain in full, with the rest retrieved from reference TRBV2 and TRBJ1-1, is EPEVTQTPSHQVTQMGQEVILRCVPISNHLYFYWYRQILGQKVEFLVSFYNNEISEKSEIFDDQFSVERPDGSNFTLKIRSTKLEDSAMYFCARAKFHDRTNTEAFFGQGTRLTVV.

This chain joins TRBV11-2 and TRBJ2-3, with a tentative D call TRBD2 (5 bases). The CDR3 has 12 amino acids. V dropped 5 bases and J dropped 5 bases, with 8 bases sitting between them. Germline V lookup: CDR1 SGHAT, CDR2 FQNNGV. The CDR3 here is CASSPGVDTQYF. The CDR3 coding sequence is TGTGCCAGCAGCCCCGGGGTAGATACGCAGTATTTT. The full variable domain, in which reference TRBV11-2 and TRBJ2-3 provide the parts outside the CDR3, is EAGVAQSPRYKIIEKRQSVAFWCNPISGHATLYWYQQILGQGPKLLIQFQNNGVVDDSQLPKDRFSAERLKGVDSTLKIQPAKLEDSAVYLCASSPGVDTQYFGPGTRLTVL.

This clone was observed a single time. Germline is not matched at one junction end, which may reflect a read error. The V and J genes are TRBV7-7 and TRBJ2-3, with a tentative D call TRBD1 (5 bases). The germline V gene encodes CDR1 SSHAT and CDR2 FNYEAQ (reference sequence). The CDR3 is 15 residues long. The CDR3 region has the DNA TGTGCTAGCAGCTTGGGGCGGAGACCCACAGATACGCAGTATTTT. Translation gives CASSLGRRPTDTQYF.

V gene TRBV11-2 combines with J gene TRBJ2-7; tentative D call: TRBD1 (5 bases). V was trimmed by 1 base and J by 0 bases, leaving 13 bases between them. The CDR3 length is 16 residues. Germline CDR1 SGHAT, CDR2 FQNNGV. CDR3 region: CASSLADSRSSYEQYF. The DNA of the CDR3 is TGTGCCAGCAGCTTAGCCGACAGCCGCAGCTCCTACGAGCAGTACTTC.

Note on this clone: At one end, the junction sequence differs from germline, possibly due to a read error. The genes are TRBV7-7 and TRBJ2-1; D remains ambiguous. The CDR3 has 12 amino acids. Germline CDR1 and CDR2: SSHAT and FNYEAQ (reference sequence). The CDR3 DNA follows: TGTGCTAGCAGATCCCTCACGGGTGAGCAGTTCTTC. This codes for CASRSLTGEQFF.

The chain couples TRBV19 to TRBJ2-5; 8 bases align to TRBD2. With 5 bases clipped from V and 3 bases from J, the junction kept 11 bases outside the gene matches. The germline CDR1 and CDR2 sequences are LNHDA and SQIVND (reference sequence). The CDR3 has 16 amino acids. CDR3 coding DNA: TGTGCCAGTAGTTTGGGGGCCCGGGAGGGAGAAGAGACCCAGTACTTC. Amino acid sequence: CASSLGAREGEETQYF.

This clone was seen only a few times. This chain uses TRBV19 with TRBJ2-3; TRBD2 matches 10 bases. Trimming at V came to 5 bases and at J to 4 bases, leaving 12 bases not matched to a gene. This CDR3 is built from 17 residues. Germline V gives CDR1 LNHDA, CDR2 SQIVND (reference sequence). The CDR3 reads CASSLTAAGGPSDTQYF. CDR3 sequence (DNA): TGTGCCAGTAGTCTAACTGCAGCGGGGGGGCCATCAGATACGCAGTATTTT.

The chain's CDR3 is CASSLYAGSRSYEQYF. The CDR3 nucleotides read TGTGCCAGCAGTTTATACGCCGGGAGCCGGTCCTACGAGCAGTACTTC. The chain uses TRBV27 and TRBJ2-7; a possible D gene is TRBD2 (6 bases). V was trimmed by 1 base and J by 1 base, leaving 14 bases between them. The CDR3 has 16 residues. From germline, CDR1 is MNHEY and CDR2 SMNVEV (reference sequence).

The rearrangement joins TRBV11-2 to TRBJ1-4; D is ambiguous. The germline V and J ends were trimmed by 1 base and 11 bases, with 5 bases remaining between them. Germline V gene sequence: CDR1 SGHAT, CDR2 FQNNGV. CDR3 length: 11 residues. DNA of the CDR3: TGTGCCAGCAGCTTAGTCGGGAAACTGTTTTTT. The encoded protein is CASSLVGKLFF.

The chain combines TRBV6-6 with TRBJ1-4; the D is unclear. Germline CDR1 is MNHNY and CDR2 is SVGAGI (reference sequence). Trimming removed 2 bases at V and 8 bases at J, with 9 bases between. This CDR3 is 13 amino acids long. The CDR3 nucleotides are TGTGCCAGCAGTTACGCAGTTTACGAAAAACTGTTTTTT. Translation: CASSYAVYEKLFF.

The CDR3 coding sequence is TGTGCCTGGAGGAGGACAGGGGCCCTCTACGAGCAGTACTTC. Protein sequence: CAWRRTGALYEQYF. The V call is TRBV30, the J call TRBJ2-7, with 9 bases aligning to TRBD1. The CDR3 length is 14 residues. Germline V gene lookup returns CDR1 GTSNPN and CDR2 SVGIG (reference sequence). Losses at the gene ends were 3 bases for V and 3 bases for J; bases not matched to a gene: 6.